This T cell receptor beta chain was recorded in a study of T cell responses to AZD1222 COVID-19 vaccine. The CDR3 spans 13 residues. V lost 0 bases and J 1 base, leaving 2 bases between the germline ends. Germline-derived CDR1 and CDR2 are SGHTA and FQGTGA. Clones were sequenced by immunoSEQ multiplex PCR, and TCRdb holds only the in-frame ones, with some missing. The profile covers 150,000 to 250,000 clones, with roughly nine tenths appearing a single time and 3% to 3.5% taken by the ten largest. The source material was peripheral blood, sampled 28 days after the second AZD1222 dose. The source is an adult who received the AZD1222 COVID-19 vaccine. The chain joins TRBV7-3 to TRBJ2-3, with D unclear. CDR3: CASSLTGTDTQYF. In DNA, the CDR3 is TGTGCCAGCAGCTTAACGGGCACAGATACGCAGTATTTT.